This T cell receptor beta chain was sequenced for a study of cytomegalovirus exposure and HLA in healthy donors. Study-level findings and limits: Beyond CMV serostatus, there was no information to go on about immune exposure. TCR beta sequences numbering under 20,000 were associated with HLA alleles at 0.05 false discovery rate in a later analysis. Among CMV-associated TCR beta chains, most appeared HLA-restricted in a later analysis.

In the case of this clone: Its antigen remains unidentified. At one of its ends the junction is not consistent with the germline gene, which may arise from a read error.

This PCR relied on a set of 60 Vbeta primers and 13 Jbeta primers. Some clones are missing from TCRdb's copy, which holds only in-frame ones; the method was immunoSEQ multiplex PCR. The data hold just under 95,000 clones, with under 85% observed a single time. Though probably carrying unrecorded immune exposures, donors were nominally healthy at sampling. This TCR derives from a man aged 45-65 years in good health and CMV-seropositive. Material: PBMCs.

In DNA, the CDR3 is TGTGCCAGCAGGCCTCGGACAGGGTGGAATCAGCCCCAGAATTTT. This codes for CASRPRTGWNQPQNF. The chain has TRBV28 and TRBJ1-5; the match to TRBD1 covers 8 bases. The CDR3 spans 15 residues. Germline CDR1 is MDHEN and CDR2 is SYDVKM. Full variable domain (rest looked up from reference TRBV28 and TRBJ1-5): DVKVTQSSRYLVKRTGEKVFLECVQDMDHENMFWYRQDPGLGLRLIYFSYDVKMKEKGDIPEGYSVSREKKERFSLILESASTNQTSMYLCASRPRTGWNQPQNFGDGTRLSIL.